This record concerns one T cell receptor beta chain sequence. This record belongs to a study of T cell responses to AZD1222 COVID-19 vaccine. Assay used: immunoSEQ multiplex PCR; TCRdb lists only in-frame clones, some missing. Seen here are 180,000 or so clones, approximately 95% observed once, and the top ten hold approximately 4%. The V gene's germline CDR1 is LGHNA and CDR2 YNFKEQ. The CDR3 is 17 amino acids. V was clipped by 1 base and J by 3 bases, with 19 bases between them. The chain employs TRBV4-2 and TRBJ2-7; the D gene is possibly TRBD2 (6 bases). This receptor was identified in an adult in good health. The specimen comprised peripheral blood, sampled on day 0 of AZD1222 vaccination. The CDR3 is CASSQVGERVTGYEQYF. Here the CDR3 DNA reads TGTGCCAGCAGCCAAGTGGGGGAGCGGGTTACGGGCTACGAGCAGTACTTC.